This paragraph covers one TCR beta chain sequence. This table comes from immunoSEQ multiplex PCR, and its TCRdb copy is limited to in-frame clones, with some not included. The data hold 15,000 to 20,000 clones, with almost 96% observed a single time. The entry originates in a study of T cell changes during pregnancy in multiple sclerosis. V lost 7 bases, J lost 6 bases, and 13 bases lay in between. CDR3 length: 13 amino acids. Germline CDR1 MNHNS, CDR2 SASEGT. The sample here was peripheral blood, taken in the third trimester of pregnancy. This TCR was sampled from a female donor with multiple sclerosis, enrolled in a pregnancy study. This chain uses TRBV6-1 with TRBJ1-5; no clear D gene. The CDR3 reads CASTVSPGQPQHF. The CDR3 bases are TGTGCCAGCACCGTTAGTCCGGGTCAGCCCCAGCATTTT.